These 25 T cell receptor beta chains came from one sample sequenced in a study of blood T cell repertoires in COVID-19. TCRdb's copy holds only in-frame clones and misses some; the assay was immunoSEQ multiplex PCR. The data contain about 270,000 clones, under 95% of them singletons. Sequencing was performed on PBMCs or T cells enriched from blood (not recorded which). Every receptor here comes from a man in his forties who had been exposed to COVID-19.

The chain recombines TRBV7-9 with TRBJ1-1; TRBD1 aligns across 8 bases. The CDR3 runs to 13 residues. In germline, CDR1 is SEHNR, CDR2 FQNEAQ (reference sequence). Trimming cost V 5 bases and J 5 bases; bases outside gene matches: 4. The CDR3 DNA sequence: TGTGCCAGCAGCGGACAGGGTCTGACTGAAGCTTTCTTT. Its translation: CASSGQGLTEAFF.

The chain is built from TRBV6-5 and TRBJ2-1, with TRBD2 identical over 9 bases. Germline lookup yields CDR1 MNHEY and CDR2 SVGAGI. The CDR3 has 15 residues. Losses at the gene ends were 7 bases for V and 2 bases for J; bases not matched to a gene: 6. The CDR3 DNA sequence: TGTGCCAGCATGAGAGCGGGAGGAGCCTACAATGAGCAGTTCTTC. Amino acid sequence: CASMRAGGAYNEQFF.

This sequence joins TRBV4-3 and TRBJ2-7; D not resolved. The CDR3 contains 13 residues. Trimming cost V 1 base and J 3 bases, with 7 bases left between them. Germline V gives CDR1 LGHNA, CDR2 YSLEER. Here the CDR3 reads CASSQASGYEQYF. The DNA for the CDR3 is TGCGCCAGCAGCCAAGCTTCGGGCTACGAGCAGTACTTC.

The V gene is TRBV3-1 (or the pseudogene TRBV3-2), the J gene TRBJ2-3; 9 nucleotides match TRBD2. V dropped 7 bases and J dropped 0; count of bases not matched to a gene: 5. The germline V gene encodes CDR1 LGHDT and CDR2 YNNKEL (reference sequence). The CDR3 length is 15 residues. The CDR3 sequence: CASTETSGSTDTQYF. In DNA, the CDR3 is TGTGCCAGCACCGAAACTAGCGGGAGCACAGATACGCAGTATTTT.

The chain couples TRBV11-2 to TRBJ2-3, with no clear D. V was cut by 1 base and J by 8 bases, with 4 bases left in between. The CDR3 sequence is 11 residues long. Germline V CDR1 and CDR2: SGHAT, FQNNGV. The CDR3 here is CASSLGATQYF. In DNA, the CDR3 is TGTGCCAGCAGCTTAGGAGCTACGCAGTATTTT.

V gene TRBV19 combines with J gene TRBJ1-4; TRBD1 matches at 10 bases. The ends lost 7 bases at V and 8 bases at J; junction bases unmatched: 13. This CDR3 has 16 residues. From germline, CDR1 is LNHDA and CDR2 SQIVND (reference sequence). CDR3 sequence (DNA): TGTGCCAGTACTTCCGACAGGGGGCAATTTGAAGAAAAACTGTTTTTT. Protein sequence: CASTSDRGQFEEKLFF.

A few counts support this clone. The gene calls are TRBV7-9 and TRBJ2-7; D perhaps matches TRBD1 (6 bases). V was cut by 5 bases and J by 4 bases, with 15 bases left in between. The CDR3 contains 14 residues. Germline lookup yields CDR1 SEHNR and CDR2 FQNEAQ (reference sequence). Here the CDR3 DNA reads TGTGCCAGCAGCAACCCGGGACAAGGATACGAGCAGTACTTC. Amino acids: CASSNPGQGYEQYF.

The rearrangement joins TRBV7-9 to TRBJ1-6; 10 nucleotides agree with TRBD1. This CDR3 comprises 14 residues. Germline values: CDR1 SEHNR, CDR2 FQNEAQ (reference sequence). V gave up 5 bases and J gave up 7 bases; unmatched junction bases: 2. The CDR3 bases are TGTGCCAGCAGCATGGGACAGGGGAATTCACCCCTCCACTTT. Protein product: CASSMGQGNSPLHF.

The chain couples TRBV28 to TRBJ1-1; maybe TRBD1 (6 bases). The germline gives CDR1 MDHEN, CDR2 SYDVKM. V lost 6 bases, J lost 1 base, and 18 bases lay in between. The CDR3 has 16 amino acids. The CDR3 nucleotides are TGTGCCAGCAGCTTTCACAGGGAAACGAAGAACACTGAAGCTTTCTTT. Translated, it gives CASSFHRETKNTEAFF.

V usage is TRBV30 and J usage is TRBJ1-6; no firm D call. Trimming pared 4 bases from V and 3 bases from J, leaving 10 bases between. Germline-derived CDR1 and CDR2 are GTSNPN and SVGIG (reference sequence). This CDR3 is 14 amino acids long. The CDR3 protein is CAWMREGYNSPLHF. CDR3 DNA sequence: TGTGCCTGGATGAGGGAGGGCTATAATTCACCCCTCCACTTT. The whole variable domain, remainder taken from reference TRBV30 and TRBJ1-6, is SQTIHQWPATLVQPVGSPLSLECTVEGTSNPNLYWYRQAAGRGLQLLFYSVGIGQISSEVPQNLSASRPQDRQFILSSKKLLLSDSGFYLCAWMREGYNSPLHFGNGTRLTVT.

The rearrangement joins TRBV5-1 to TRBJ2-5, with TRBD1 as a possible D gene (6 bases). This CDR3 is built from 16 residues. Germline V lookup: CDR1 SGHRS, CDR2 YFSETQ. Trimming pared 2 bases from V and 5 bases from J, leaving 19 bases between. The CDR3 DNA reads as TGCGCCAGCAGCTTCCTCGCAGGGGATGGGCGGGAGACCCAGTACTTC. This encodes CASSFLAGDGRETQYF. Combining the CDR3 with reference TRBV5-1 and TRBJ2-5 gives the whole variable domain KAGVTQTPRYLIKTRGQQVTLSCSPISGHRSVSWYQQTPGQGLQFLFEYFSETQRNKGNFPGRFSGRQFSNSRSEMNVSTLELGDSALYLCASSFLAGDGRETQYFGPGTRLLVL.

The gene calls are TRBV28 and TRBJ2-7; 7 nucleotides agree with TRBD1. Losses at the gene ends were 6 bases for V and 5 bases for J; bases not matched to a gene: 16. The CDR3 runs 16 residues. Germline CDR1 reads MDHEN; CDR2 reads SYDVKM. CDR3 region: CASSSLTATGYHEQYF. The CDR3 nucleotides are TGTGCCAGCAGCTCCCTCACTGCGACAGGGTACCACGAGCAGTACTTC.

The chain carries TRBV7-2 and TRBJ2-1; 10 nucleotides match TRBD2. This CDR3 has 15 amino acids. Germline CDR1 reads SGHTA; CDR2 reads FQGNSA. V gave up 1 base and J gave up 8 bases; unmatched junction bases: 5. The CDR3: CASSLEAGGQYEQFF. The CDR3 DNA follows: TGTGCCAGCAGCTTAGAAGCGGGAGGGCAGTATGAGCAGTTCTTC. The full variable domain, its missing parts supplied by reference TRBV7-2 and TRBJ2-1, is GAGVSQSPSNKVTEKGKDVELRCDPISGHTALYWYRQSLGQGLEFLIYFQGNSAPDKSGLPSDRFSAERTGGSVSTLTIQRTQQEDSAVYLCASSLEAGGQYEQFFGPGTRLTVL.

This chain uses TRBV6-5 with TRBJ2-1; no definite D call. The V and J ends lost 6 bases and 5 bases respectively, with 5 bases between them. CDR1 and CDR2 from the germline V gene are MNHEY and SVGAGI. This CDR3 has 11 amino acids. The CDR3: CASSANNEQFF. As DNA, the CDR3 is TGTGCCAGCAGCGCTAACAATGAGCAGTTCTTC.

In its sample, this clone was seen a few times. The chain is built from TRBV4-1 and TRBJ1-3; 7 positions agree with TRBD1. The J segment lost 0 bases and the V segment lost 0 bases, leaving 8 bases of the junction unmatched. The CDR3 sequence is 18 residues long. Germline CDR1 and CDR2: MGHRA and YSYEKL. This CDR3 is CASSQEGDSEYSGNTIYF. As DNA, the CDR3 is TGCGCCAGCAGCCAAGAGGGGGACAGTGAATACTCTGGAAACACCATATATTTT.

The CDR3 region is CASSYSRVAGANVLTF. The DNA of the CDR3 is TGTGCCAGCAGTTACTCGAGGGTGGCTGGGGCCAACGTCCTGACTTTC. This chain uses TRBV6-2 or TRBV6-3 with TRBJ2-6, with a tentative D call TRBD2 (5 bases). Per germline, CDR1 MNHEY and CDR2 SVGEGT. Trimming took 0 bases from V and 2 from J, leaving 8 bases between them. The CDR3 is made up of 16 amino acids.

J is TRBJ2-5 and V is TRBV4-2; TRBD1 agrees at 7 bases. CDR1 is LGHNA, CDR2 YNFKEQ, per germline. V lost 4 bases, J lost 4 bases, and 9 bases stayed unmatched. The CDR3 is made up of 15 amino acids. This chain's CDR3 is CASSLSQTGTETQYF. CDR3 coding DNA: TGTGCCAGCAGCCTTTCGCAGACAGGGACAGAGACCCAGTACTTC.

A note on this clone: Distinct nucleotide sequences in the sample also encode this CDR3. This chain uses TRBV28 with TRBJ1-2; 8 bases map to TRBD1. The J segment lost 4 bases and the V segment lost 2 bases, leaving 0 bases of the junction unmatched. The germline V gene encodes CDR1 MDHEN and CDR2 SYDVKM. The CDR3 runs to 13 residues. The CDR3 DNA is TGTGCCAGCAGTTTAGGACAGGGCTATGGCTACACCTTC. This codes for CASSLGQGYGYTF.

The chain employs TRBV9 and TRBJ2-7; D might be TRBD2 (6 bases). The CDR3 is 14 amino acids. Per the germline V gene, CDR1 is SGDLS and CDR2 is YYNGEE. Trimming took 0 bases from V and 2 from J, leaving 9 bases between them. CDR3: CASSVGGDPYEQYF. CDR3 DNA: TGTGCCAGCAGCGTAGGGGGGGACCCCTACGAGCAGTACTTC.

CDR3 bases: TGTGCCAGCAGCTGGGACAGGGGACAGCCCCAGCATTTT. This translates into CASSWDRGQPQHF. V and J are TRBV11-2 and TRBJ1-5, with 10 nucleotides matching TRBD1. CDR1 is SGHAT, CDR2 FQNNGV, per germline. CDR3 length: 13 amino acids. The V segment lost 4 bases and the J segment 7 bases; nucleotides outside the gene matches: 1. The whole variable domain, remainder taken from reference TRBV11-2 and TRBJ1-5, is EAGVAQSPRYKIIEKRQSVAFWCNPISGHATLYWYQQILGQGPKLLIQFQNNGVVDDSQLPKDRFSAERLKGVDSTLKIQPAKLEDSAVYLCASSWDRGQPQHFGDGTRLSIL.

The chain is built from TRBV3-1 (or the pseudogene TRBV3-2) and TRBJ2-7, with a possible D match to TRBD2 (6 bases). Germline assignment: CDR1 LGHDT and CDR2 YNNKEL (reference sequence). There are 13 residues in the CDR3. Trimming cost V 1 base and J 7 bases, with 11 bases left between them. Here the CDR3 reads CASSQVSGGEQYF. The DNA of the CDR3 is TGTGCCAGCAGCCAAGTTTCCGGAGGGGAGCAGTACTTC.

CDR3 in amino acids: CSVVKGQGQREKLFF. The CDR3 coding sequence is TGCAGCGTTGTCAAGGGACAGGGTCAACGGGAAAAACTGTTTTTT. The gene calls are TRBV29-1 and TRBJ1-4; 9 bases fit TRBD1. V lost 4 bases and J lost 8; bases outside the gene matches: 11. Germline V lookup: CDR1 SQVTM, CDR2 ANQGSEA. CDR3 length equals 15 residues.

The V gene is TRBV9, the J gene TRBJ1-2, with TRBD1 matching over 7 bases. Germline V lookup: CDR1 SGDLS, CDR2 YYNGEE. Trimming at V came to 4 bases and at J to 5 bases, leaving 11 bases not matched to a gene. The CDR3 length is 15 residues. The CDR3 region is CASSPNTGVEYGYTF. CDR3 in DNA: TGTGCCAGCAGCCCCAATACAGGGGTGGAATATGGCTACACCTTC.

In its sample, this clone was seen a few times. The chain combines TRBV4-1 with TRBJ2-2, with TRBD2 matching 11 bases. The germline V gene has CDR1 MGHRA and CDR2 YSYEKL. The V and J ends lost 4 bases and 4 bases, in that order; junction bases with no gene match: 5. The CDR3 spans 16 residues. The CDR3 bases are TGCGCCAGCAGCCCGAGTGGGACTAGCGGCACCGGGGAGCTGTTTTTT. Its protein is CASSPSGTSGTGELFF.

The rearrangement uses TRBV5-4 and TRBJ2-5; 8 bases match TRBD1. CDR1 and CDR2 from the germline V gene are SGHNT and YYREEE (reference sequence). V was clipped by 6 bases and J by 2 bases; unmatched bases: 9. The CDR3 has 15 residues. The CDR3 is CASTPTGAKQETQYF. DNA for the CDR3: TGTGCCAGCACCCCGACAGGGGCGAAACAAGAGACCCAGTACTTC.